This paragraph covers one TCR beta chain sequence. Its cognate antigen is unknown. TCRdb re-called the reads through MiXCR, storing one row per CDR3 protein. Altogether some 500,000 distinct CDR3 sequences are present, over 35% being singletons, with the ten largest covering 48%. The data belong to a study of T cell repertoires in cytomegalovirus infection. Across the whole study: The authors relied on CMV epitopes, both recently identified HLA-C-restricted and well-studied HLA-B-restricted. Public TCR beta signatures marked donors with CMV infection and the matching HLA.

Overall study results and limits: The ex vivo response was dominated by HLA-C-restricted CMV-specific TCR beta clonotypes. Carriage of CMV together with the relevant HLA was identifiable through cumulative public TCR beta family frequency.

V was clipped by 1 base and J by 0 bases, with 16 bases between them. CDR1 MNHNS and CDR2 SASEGT come from the germline V gene. The CDR3 is 18 residues long. The sequence was obtained from a human donor in good health (CMV status not recorded). Some clones in this sample may be carry-over from other donors' samples. This material consisted of cultured PBMCs, taken from culture after CMV antigen stimulation. The rearrangement links TRBV6-1 to TRBJ1-5, with D maybe TRBD1 (6 bases). CDR3 amino acids: CASSEGVGGPFSNQPQHF. The CDR3 DNA reads TGTGCCAGCAGTGAAGGTGTCGGGGGCCCCTTTAGCAATCAGCCCCAGCATTTT.